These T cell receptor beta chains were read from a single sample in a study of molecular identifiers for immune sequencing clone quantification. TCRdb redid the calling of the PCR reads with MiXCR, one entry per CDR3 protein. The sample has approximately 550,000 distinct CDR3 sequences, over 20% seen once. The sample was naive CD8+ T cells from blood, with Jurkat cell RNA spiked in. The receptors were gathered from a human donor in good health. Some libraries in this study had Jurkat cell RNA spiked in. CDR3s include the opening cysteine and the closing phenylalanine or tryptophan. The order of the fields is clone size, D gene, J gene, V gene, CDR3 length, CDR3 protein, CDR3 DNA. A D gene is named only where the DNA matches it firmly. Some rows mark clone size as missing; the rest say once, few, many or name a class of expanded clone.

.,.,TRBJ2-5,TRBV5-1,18,CASSLDGGYSGIGETQYF,TGCGCCAGCAGCCTCGACGGGGGTTATTCGGGGATAGGCGAGACCCAGTACTTC
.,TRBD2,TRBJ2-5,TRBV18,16,CASSPRLAEHQETQYF,TGTGCCAGCTCACCACGACTAGCGGAGCACCAAGAGACCCAGTACTTC
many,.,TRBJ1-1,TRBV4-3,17,CASSQDVDNPPNTEAFF,TGCGCCAGCAGCCAAGATGTCGACAACCCGCCGAACACTGAAGCTTTCTTT
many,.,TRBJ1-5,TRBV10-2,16,CASSDGYGISNQPQHF,TGCGCCAGCAGTGACGGTTATGGTATTAGCAATCAGCCCCAGCATTTT
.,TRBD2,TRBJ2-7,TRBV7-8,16,CASSLDPSGGSYEQYF,TGTGCCAGCAGCTTAGATCCTAGCGGGGGCTCCTACGAGCAGTACTTC
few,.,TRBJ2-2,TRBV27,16,CASSIKTVTNTGELFF,TGTGCCAGCAGTATAAAGACAGTTACGAACACCGGGGAGCTGTTTTTT
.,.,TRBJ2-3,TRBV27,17,CASQSRGDAPSTDTQYF,TGTGCCAGCCAGTCCCGAGGAGACGCTCCTAGCACAGATACGCAGTATTTT
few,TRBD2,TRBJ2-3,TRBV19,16,CASSLRLAGITDTQYF,TGTGCCAGTAGTCTAAGACTAGCGGGGATCACAGATACGCAGTATTTT
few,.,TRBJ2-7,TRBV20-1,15,CSARDRQGLAYEQYF,TGCAGTGCTAGAGATAGGCAGGGTCTCGCCTACGAGCAGTACTTC
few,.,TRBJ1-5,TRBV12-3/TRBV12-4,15,CASSYDILSDQPQHF,TGTGCCAGCAGCTATGACATACTTAGCGATCAGCCCCAGCATTTT